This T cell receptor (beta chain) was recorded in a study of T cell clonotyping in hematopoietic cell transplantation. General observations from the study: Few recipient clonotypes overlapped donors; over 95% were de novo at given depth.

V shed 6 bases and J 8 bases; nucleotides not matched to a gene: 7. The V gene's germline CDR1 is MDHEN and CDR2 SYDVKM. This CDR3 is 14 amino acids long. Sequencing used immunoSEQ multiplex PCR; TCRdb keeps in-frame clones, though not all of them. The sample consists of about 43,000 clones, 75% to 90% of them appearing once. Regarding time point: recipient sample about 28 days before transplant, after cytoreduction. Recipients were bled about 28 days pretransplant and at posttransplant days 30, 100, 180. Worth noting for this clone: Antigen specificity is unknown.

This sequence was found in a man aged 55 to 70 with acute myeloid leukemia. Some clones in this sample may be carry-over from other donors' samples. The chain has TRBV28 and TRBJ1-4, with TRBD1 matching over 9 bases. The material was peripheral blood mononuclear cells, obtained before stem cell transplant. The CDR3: CASSLQGAGEKLFF. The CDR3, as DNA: TGTGCCAGCAGCCTACAGGGGGCGGGCGAAAAACTGTTTTTT.